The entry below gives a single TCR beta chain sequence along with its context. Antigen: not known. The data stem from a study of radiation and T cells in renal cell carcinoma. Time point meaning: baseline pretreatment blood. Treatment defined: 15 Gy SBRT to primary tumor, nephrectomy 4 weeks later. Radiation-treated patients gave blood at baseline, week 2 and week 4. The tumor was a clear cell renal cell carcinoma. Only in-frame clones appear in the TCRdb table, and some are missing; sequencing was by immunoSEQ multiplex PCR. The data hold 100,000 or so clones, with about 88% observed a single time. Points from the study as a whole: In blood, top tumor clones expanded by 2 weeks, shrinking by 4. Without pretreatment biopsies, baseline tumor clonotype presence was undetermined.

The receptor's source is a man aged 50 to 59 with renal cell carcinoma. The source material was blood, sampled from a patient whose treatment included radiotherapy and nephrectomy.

CDR3 protein: CASSPDRLAQYF. The CDR3 region has the DNA TGCGCCAGCAGCCCGGACAGGTTAGCGCAGTATTTT. This chain links TRBV4-3 with TRBJ2-3; 7 bases fit TRBD1. Trimming cost V 4 bases and J 10 bases; bases outside gene matches: 5. Germline V gene lookup returns CDR1 LGHNA and CDR2 YSLEER. The CDR3 has 12 residues.